Presented here are 16 T cell receptor beta chains from one specimen sequenced in a study of blood T cells in healthy people across ages. Using a J-beta primer mix together with a sample-barcoded 5' primer, a second PCR was run for about 7 to 12 cycles. TCRdb analysed the 5' RACE reads with MiXCR anew, one entry per CDR3 protein. Of 1.4 million to 1.5 million distinct CDR3 sequences listed, around 39% are singletons. The sample taken for sequencing was blood. The receptors shown here come from a woman aged 18-35 years in good health.

The chain combines TRBV6-1 with TRBJ2-3; D is ambiguous. The CDR3 extends over 13 amino acids. CDR1 MNHNS and CDR2 SASEGT come from the germline V gene. The V end was cut by 5 bases, the J end by 5 bases, with 11 bases between. The CDR3 DNA sequence: TGTGCCAGCAGTAAGCAGGCCATAGATACGCAGTATTTT. The encoded protein is CASSKQAIDTQYF.

V gene TRBV10-3 combines with J gene TRBJ1-1; D is undetermined. Looked up from germline, CDR1 is ENHRY and CDR2 is SYGVKD. This CDR3 comprises 15 residues. V was clipped by 2 bases and J by 2 bases, with 12 bases between them. The CDR3 DNA reads as TGTGCCATCAGTGAGGATGCAGGCTCCAACACTGAAGCTTTCTTT. Translation: CAISEDAGSNTEAFF.

V usage is TRBV20-1 and J usage is TRBJ2-1; 7 bases align to TRBD2. V was pared by 0 bases and J by 3 bases, with 5 bases of the junction left unmatched. The length of the CDR3 is 15 residues. In germline, CDR1 is DFQATT, CDR2 SNEGSKA (reference sequence). CDR3 protein: CSARDGGGDYNEQFF. Here the CDR3 DNA reads TGCAGTGCTAGAGACGGCGGGGGTGACTACAATGAGCAGTTCTTC.

The chain employs TRBV20-1 and TRBJ1-1; no clear D gene. The CDR3 is made up of 13 amino acids. Germline CDR1 DFQATT, CDR2 SNEGSKA (reference sequence). V was pared by 3 bases and J by 2 bases, with 10 bases between. Here the CDR3 reads CSARYDTNTEAFF. CDR3 bases: TGCAGTGCTAGGTACGACACAAACACTGAAGCTTTCTTT.

The gene calls are TRBV5-1 and TRBJ2-7, with 9 bases aligning to TRBD1. CDR1 SGHRS and CDR2 YFSETQ come from the germline V gene. The CDR3 consists of 14 residues. The junction had 4 bases not matched to a gene; V was cut back by 2 bases and J by 4 bases. DNA for the CDR3: TGCGCCAGCAGCTTTTCGACAGGGGGGTACGAGCAGTACTTC. This codes for CASSFSTGGYEQYF.

The sample holds a few counts of this clonotype. V gene TRBV9 combines with J gene TRBJ2-3; 12 bases align to TRBD2. Germline V lookup: CDR1 SGDLS, CDR2 YYNGEE. With 3 bases clipped from V and 6 bases from J, the junction kept 5 bases outside the gene matches. The CDR3 consists of 15 residues. CDR3 in DNA: TGTGCCAGCAGCGGATTGGGACTAGCGGGTGATACGCAGTATTTT. It is translated as CASSGLGLAGDTQYF.

The CDR3: CSASDSGDTDTQYF. The CDR3 region has the DNA TGCAGTGCTAGTGACTCGGGGGACACAGATACGCAGTATTTT. The rearrangement uses TRBV20-1 and TRBJ2-3; D is perhaps TRBD2 (6 bases). This CDR3 comprises 14 residues. Germline V gives CDR1 DFQATT, CDR2 SNEGSKA (reference sequence). Trimming cost V 3 bases and J 2 bases, with 12 bases left between them.

This clonotype was picked up a small number of times. The chain joins TRBV12-3 or TRBV12-4 to TRBJ1-1; tentative D call: TRBD1 (5 bases). With 7 bases removed from V and 7 bases from J, the gap between germline ends came to 16 bases. This CDR3 has 13 residues. CDR3 residues: CASNRQKGNEAFF. The DNA for the CDR3 is TGTGCCAGCAACCGACAGAAGGGGAATGAAGCTTTCTTT.

The genes are TRBV19 and TRBJ2-5; 8 bases align to TRBD2. Judging by the DNA end, TRBJ2-7 fits better; the J call may be wrong. CDR3 size: 17 residues. Germline lookup yields CDR1 LNHDA and CDR2 SQIVND (reference sequence). CDR3 amino acids: CASSIIVVAGIPDEQYF. CDR3 nucleotide sequence: TGTGCCAGTAGTATCATCGTAGTAGCGGGAATTCCGGACGAGCAGTACTTC.

The chain is built from TRBV25-1 and TRBJ2-5; 9 positions agree with TRBD2. With V trimmed by 3 bases and J by 3 bases, 2 bases remained unmatched. The CDR3 runs to 14 residues. In germline, CDR1 is MGHDK, CDR2 SYGVNS. For the CDR3, the DNA is TGTGCCAGCAGTGAGACTAGCGGAAAAGAGACCCAGTACTTC. Its protein product is CASSETSGKETQYF.

The genes are TRBV24-1 and TRBJ2-2, with D tentatively TRBD2 (5 bases). V lost 12 bases and J 4 bases, leaving 14 bases between the germline ends. The CDR3 is made up of 13 amino acids. Germline CDR1 reads KGHDR; CDR2 reads SFDVKD. As DNA, the CDR3 is TGTGCCGCCCGGGATGCCCTCACCGGGGAGCTGTTTTTT. It is translated as CAARDALTGELFF.

In this sample, this clonotype turned up a few times. The chain uses TRBV12-3 or TRBV12-4 and TRBJ2-7; the match to TRBD2 covers 11 bases. After removal of 7 bases from V and 2 bases from J, the junction contained 7 bases not matched to a gene. The CDR3 covers 15 residues. The chain's CDR3 is CASTENSGGAYEQYF. The CDR3 coding sequence is TGTGCCAGCACTGAAAATAGCGGGGGGGCCTACGAGCAGTACTTC.

This clonotype has just a few counts. The CDR3, as DNA: TGTGCCAGCAGCCAAGTAGGTGGGCGGGGAAACACAGATACGCAGTATTTT. It codes for CASSQVGGRGNTDTQYF. The chain uses TRBV4-2 and TRBJ2-3; D is perhaps TRBD2 (6 bases). CDR3 size: 17 residues. Germline CDR1 is LGHNA and CDR2 is YNFKEQ. V gave up 1 base and J gave up 2 bases, with 16 bases separating them.

The chain is built from TRBV12-3 or TRBV12-4 and TRBJ2-1, with TRBD2 identical over 7 bases. The CDR3 is made up of 17 amino acids. The junction had 14 bases not matched to a gene; V was cut back by 6 bases and J by 3 bases. CDR3 residues: CASSLIPPAGDYNEQFF. The CDR3 DNA reads TGTGCCAGCAGCCTAATCCCCCCGGCGGGAGACTACAATGAGCAGTTCTTC.

This clonotype was counted at least ten times. V and J are TRBV7-2 and TRBJ2-4; 8 bases match TRBD1. From germline, CDR1 is SGHTA and CDR2 FQGNSA. The ends lost 5 bases at V and 7 bases at J; junction bases unmatched: 7. The CDR3 totals 14 residues. The CDR3 nucleotides read TGTGCCAGCAGCCCCGGACAGGGATGGAACATTCAGTACTTC. The encoded protein is CASSPGQGWNIQYF.

The rearrangement links TRBV20-1 to TRBJ2-7, with 12 bases fitting TRBD2. Looked up from germline, CDR1 is DFQATT and CDR2 is SNEGSKA (reference sequence). The CDR3 sequence is 14 residues long. CDR3 residues: CTAPRTSGAQEQYF. For the CDR3, the DNA is TGCACTGCCCCTCGGACTAGCGGGGCCCAAGAGCAGTACTTC.